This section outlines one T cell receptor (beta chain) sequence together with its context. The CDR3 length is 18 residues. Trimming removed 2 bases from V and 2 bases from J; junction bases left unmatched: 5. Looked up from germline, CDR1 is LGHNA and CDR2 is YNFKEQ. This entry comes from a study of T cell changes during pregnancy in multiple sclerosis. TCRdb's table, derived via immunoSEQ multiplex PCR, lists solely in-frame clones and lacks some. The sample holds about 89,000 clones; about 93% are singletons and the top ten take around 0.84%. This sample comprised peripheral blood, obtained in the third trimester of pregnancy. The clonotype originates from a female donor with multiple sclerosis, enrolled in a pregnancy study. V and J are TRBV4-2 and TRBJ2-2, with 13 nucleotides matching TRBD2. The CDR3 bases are TGTGCCAGCAGCCAATTCTCGGGACTAGCGGGAAACACCGGGGAGCTGTTTTTT. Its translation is CASSQFSGLAGNTGELFF.